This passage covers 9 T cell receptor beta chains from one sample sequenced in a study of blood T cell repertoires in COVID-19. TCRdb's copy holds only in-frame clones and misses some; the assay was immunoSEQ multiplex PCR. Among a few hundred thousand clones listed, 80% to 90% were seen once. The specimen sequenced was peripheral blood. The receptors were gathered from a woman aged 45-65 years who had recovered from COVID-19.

CDR3 in amino acids: CASSPRPGQGRYYEQYF. CDR3 in DNA: TGTGCCAGCAGCCCACGACCGGGACAGGGGAGGTATTACGAGCAGTACTTC. The chain uses TRBV5-4 and TRBJ2-7; 10 nucleotides match TRBD1. V trimming: 4 bases; J trimming: 4 bases; junction bases outside the gene matches: 14. The CDR3 consists of 17 residues. Per the germline V gene, CDR1 is SGHNT and CDR2 is YYREEE (reference sequence).

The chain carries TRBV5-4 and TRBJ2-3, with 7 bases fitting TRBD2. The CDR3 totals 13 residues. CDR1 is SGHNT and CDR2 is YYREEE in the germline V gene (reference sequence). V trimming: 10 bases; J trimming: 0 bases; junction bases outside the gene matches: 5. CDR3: CAAGTTSTDTQYF. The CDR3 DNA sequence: TGTGCCGCCGGGACTACCAGCACAGATACGCAGTATTTT.

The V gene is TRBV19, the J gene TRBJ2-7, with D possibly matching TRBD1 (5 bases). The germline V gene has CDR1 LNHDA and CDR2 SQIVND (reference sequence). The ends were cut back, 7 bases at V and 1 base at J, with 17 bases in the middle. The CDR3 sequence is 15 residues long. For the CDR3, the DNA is TGTGCCAGTACAGGGCGCGGAGCCTCTTCCTACGAGCAGTACTTC. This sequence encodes CASTGRGASSYEQYF. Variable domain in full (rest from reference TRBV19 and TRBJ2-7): DGGITQSPKYLFRKEGQNVTLSCEQNLNHDAMYWYRQDPGQGLRLIYYSQIVNDFQKGDIAEGYSVSREKKESFPLTVTSAQKNPTAFYLCASTGRGASSYEQYFGPGTRLTVT.

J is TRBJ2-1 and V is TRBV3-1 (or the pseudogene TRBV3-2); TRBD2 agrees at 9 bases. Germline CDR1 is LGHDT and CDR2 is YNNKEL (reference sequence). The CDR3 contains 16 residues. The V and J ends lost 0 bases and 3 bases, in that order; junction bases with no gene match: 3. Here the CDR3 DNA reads TGTGCCAGCAGCCAAGATACGACTAGCGGCTACAATGAGCAGTTCTTC. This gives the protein CASSQDTTSGYNEQFF.

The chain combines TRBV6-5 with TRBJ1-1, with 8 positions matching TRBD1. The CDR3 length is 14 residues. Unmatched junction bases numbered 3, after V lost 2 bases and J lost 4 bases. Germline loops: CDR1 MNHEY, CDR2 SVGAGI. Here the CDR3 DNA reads TGTGCCAGCAGTTACCAGGGGGCGCTCACTGAAGCTTTCTTT. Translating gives CASSYQGALTEAFF.

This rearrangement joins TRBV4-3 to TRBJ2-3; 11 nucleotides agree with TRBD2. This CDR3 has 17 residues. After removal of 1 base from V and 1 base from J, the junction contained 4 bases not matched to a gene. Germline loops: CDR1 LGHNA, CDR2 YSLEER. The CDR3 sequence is CASSQGTSGSGTDTQYF. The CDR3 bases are TGCGCCAGCAGCCAAGGGACTAGCGGGTCGGGCACAGATACGCAGTATTTT.

The chain's CDR3 is CASSFDGNQETQYF. CDR3 bases: TGTGCCAGCAGCTTCGACGGGAACCAAGAGACCCAGTACTTC. The rearrangement uses TRBV7-2 and TRBJ2-5; D might be TRBD2 (5 bases). The germline V and J ends were trimmed by 3 bases and 0 bases, with 8 bases remaining between them. CDR3 length equals 14 residues. Germline V CDR1 and CDR2: SGHTA, FQGNSA.

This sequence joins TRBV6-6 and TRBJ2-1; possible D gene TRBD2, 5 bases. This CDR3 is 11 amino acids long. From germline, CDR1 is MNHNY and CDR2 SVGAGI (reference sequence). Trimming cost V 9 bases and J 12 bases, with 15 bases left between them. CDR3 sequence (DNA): TGTGCCAGTCGTGAGGGCGGTGGGCAGTTCTTC. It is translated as CASREGGGQFF.

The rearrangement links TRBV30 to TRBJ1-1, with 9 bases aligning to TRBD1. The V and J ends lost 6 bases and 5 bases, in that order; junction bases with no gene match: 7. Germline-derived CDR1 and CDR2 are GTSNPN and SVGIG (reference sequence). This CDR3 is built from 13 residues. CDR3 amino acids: CACMGQGRTEAFF. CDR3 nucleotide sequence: TGTGCCTGCATGGGACAGGGCCGTACTGAAGCTTTCTTT.